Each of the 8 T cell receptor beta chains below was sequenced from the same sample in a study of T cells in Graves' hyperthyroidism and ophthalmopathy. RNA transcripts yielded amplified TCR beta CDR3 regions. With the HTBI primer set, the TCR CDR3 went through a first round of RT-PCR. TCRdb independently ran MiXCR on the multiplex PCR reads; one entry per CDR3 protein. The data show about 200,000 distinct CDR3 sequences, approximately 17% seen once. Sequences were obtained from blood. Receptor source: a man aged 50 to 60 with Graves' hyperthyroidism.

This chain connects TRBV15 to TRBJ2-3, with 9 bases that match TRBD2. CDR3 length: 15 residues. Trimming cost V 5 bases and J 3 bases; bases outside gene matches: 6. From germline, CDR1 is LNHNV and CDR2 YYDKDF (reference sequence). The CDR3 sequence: CATSPGTSSTDTQYF. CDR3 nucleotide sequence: TGTGCCACCAGCCCCGGGACTAGCAGTACAGATACGCAGTATTTT.

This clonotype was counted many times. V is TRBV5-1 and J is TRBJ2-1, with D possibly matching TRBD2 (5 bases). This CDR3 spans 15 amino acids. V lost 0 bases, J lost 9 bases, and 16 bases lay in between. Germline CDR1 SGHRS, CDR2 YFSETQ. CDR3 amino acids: CASSLAGLPASEQFF. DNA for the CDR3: TGCGCCAGCAGCTTGGCCGGACTGCCCGCGAGTGAGCAGTTCTTC. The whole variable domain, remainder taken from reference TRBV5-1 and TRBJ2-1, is KAGVTQTPRYLIKTRGQQVTLSCSPISGHRSVSWYQQTPGQGLQFLFEYFSETQRNKGNFPGRFSGRQFSNSRSEMNVSTLELGDSALYLCASSLAGLPASEQFFGPGTRLTVL.

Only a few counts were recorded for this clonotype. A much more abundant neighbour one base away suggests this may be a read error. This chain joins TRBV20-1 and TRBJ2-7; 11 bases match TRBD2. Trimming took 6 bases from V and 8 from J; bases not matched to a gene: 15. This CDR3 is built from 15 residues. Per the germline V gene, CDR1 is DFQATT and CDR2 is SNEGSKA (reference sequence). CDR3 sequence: CSALGIAGGRYKQYF. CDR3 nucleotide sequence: TGCAGTGCCCTAGGAATAGCGGGAGGGAGGTACAAGCAGTACTTC.

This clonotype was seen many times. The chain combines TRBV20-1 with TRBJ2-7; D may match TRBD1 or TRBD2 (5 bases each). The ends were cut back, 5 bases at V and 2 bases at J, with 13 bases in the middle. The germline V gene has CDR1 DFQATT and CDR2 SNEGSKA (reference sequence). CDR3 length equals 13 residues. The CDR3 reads CSAPRDGTYEQYF. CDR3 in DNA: TGCAGTGCTCCCCGGGACGGGACCTACGAGCAGTACTTC.

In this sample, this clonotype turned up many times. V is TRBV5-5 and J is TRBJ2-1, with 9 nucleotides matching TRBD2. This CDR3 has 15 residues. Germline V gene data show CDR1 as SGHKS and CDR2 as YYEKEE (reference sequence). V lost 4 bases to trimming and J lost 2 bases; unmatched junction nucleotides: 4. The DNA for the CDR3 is TGTGCCAGCAGCCCGGGACTAGCTCCCTACAATGAGCAGTTCTTC. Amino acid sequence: CASSPGLAPYNEQFF.

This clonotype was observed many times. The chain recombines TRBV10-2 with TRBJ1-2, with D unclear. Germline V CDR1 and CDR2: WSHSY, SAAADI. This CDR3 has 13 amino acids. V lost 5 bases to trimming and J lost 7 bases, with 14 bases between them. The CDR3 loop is CASSPSGPGGYTF. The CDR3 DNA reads TGCGCCAGCAGTCCTTCCGGGCCCGGTGGCTACACCTTC.

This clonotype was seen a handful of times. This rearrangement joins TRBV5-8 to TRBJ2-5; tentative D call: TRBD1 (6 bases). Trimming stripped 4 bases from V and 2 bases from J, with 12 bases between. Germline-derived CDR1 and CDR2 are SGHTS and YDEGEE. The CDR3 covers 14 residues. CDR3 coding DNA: TGTGCCAGCAGCCGGACAGCAATTCAAGAGACCCAGTACTTC. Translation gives CASSRTAIQETQYF. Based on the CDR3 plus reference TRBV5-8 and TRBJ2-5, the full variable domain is EAGVTQSPTHLIKTRGQQATLRCSPISGHTSVYWYQQALGLGLQFLLWYDEGEERNRGNFPPRFSGRQFPNYSSELNVNALELEDSALYLCASSRTAIQETQYFGPGTRLLVL.

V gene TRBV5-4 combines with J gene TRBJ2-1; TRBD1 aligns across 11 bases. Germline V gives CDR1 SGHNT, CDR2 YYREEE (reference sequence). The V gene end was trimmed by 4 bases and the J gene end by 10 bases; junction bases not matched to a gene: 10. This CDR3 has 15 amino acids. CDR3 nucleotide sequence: TGTGCCAGCAGCAACCCGGGACAGGGGGTCGAGGAGCAGTTCTTC. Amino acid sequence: CASSNPGQGVEEQFF.